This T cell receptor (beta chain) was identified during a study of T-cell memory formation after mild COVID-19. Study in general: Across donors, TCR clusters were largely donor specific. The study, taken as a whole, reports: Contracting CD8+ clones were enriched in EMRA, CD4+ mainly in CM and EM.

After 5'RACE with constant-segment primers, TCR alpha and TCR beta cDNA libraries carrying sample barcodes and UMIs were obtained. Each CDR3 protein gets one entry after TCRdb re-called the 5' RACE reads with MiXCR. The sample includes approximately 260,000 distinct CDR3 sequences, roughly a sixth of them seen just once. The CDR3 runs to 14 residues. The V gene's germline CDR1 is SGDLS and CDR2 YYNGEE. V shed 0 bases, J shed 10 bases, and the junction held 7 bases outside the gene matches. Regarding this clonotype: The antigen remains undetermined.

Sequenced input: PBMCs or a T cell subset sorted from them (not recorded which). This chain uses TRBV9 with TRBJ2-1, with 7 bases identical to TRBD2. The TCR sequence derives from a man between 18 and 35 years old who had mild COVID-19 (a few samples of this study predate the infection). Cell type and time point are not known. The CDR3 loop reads CASSVGGGSTEQFF. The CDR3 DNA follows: TGTGCCAGCAGCGTAGGGGGGGGAAGTACCGAGCAGTTCTTC.